This T cell receptor (beta chain) was captured in a study of OX40 agonist ivuxolimab in advanced cancers. Study overall: Dose-escalation patients were diagnosed with hepatocellular carcinoma, melanoma, renal cell cancer or head and neck cancer. General observations from the study: CD8+ T cells (on average) carried more expanded clones than CD4+ T cells. The investigators did not determine what antigen specificity the expanded peripheral T cells had. Some nonresponders additionally presented with little normalized T-cell clonal expansion.

This CDR3 spans 11 amino acids. V gave up 0 bases and J gave up 6 bases, with 6 bases separating them. Per the germline V gene, CDR1 is DFQATT and CDR2 is SNEGSKA (reference sequence). Using immunoSEQ multiplex PCR, the repertoire was profiled, and TCRdb retains in-frame clones only, with some absent. The data hold some 25,000 clones, with more than 70% observed a single time. As regards this clone: The antigen remains unidentified.

This specimen consisted of CD4+ or CD8+ T cells sorted from blood, obtained in a trial of the OX40 agonist ivuxolimab. The clonotype was recovered from an adult with an advanced solid tumor such as melanoma, head and neck, liver or kidney cancer. The chain has TRBV20-1 and TRBJ2-7, with D unclear. The CDR3: CSARDIGEQYF. In DNA, the CDR3 is TGCAGTGCTAGAGATATTGGCGAGCAGTACTTC.